The 23 T cell receptor beta chains reported below all come from one sample, sequenced in a study of monozygotic twins with inflammatory bowel disease. From its re-call of the 5' RACE reads, TCRdb lists each CDR3 protein once, without DNA. The sample features around 190,000 distinct CDR3 sequences, with roughly 1.5% in its top ten. Material: blood. These receptors all stem from a human donor with ulcerative colitis or Crohn's disease, or a healthy co-twin of an affected twin (not recorded which).

The chain employs TRBV6-1 and TRBJ1-4. Germline V CDR1 and CDR2: MNHNS, SASEGT. This CDR3 has 14 amino acids. The CDR3 reads CASSEGWGNEKLFF.

This CDR3 is CASSLSGTELFF. The rearrangement links TRBV12-3 or TRBV12-4 to TRBJ1-4; TCRdb lists TRBD1, though no DNA is available to test this call. This CDR3 spans 12 amino acids.

CDR3 amino acids: CASSQDAGGGYTF. The chain recombines TRBV3-1 with TRBJ1-2. CDR1 LGHDT and CDR2 YNNKEL come from the germline V gene (reference sequence). CDR3 size: 13 residues.

This chain links TRBV10-3 with TRBJ1-1. The CDR3 is made up of 16 amino acids. Germline-derived CDR1 and CDR2 are ENHRY and SYGVKD. CDR3 residues: CAISETTGALGTEAFF.

The rearrangement joins TRBV10-3 to TRBJ1-2. The CDR3 sequence is 15 residues long. Germline V gives CDR1 ENHRY, CDR2 SYGVKD. CDR3 protein: CAISESIGPNYGYTF.

The chain has TRBV5-1 and TRBJ2-7; TCRdb indicates TRBD1, and absent DNA this call remains unverified. Germline V gene lookup returns CDR1 SGHRS and CDR2 YFSETQ. The CDR3 spans 14 residues. The chain's CDR3 is CASSLPDRVSEQYF.

The chain recombines TRBV12-3 or TRBV12-4 with TRBJ2-7; with no DNA, the TCRdb D assignment of TRBD1 cannot be verified. This CDR3 region has 13 residues. CDR3: CASSFRETYEQYF.

This rearrangement joins TRBV7-2 to TRBJ1-1; TCRdb's assignment of TRBD1 cannot be checked, as there is no DNA. Germline V gene sequence: CDR1 SGHTA, CDR2 FQGNSA. This CDR3 has 16 amino acids. CDR3 sequence reads: CASSYDRATPRTEAFF.

J is TRBJ2-1 and V is TRBV7-2; the TRBD1 assignment by TCRdb is unverifiable without DNA. The CDR3 contains 15 residues. Germline CDR1 SGHTA, CDR2 FQGNSA. The CDR3 protein is CASSISGGAIDEQFF.

The chain's CDR3 is CASSLGTRGETQYF. The chain carries TRBV5-4 and TRBJ2-5; TCRdb outputs TRBD2, but without DNA this stays unchecked. The germline V gene has CDR1 SGHNT and CDR2 YYREEE (reference sequence). The CDR3 extends over 14 amino acids.

This CDR3 is CASSLVAGTSYNEQFF. This chain uses TRBV11-3 with TRBJ2-1; absent DNA, TCRdb's TRBD2 call cannot be checked. Per the germline V gene, CDR1 is SGHNT and CDR2 is YENEEA. The CDR3 is 16 amino acids.

The CDR3 reads CASSQLARYEQYF. The V gene is TRBV4-2, the J gene TRBJ2-7. This CDR3 has 13 amino acids. Per germline, CDR1 LGHNA and CDR2 YNFKEQ.

This chain links TRBV4-2 with TRBJ1-1; TCRdb's D call, TRBD1, is unchecked because there is no DNA. The length of the CDR3 is 15 residues. Germline values: CDR1 LGHNA, CDR2 YNFKEQ. Here the CDR3 reads CASSQARGANTEAFF.

J is TRBJ2-1 and V is TRBV29-1; TCRdb proposes TRBD2, but this gene call is untestable without DNA. This CDR3 spans 16 amino acids. CDR1 and CDR2 (germline): SQVTM, ANQGSEA. This CDR3 reads CSVPSSGGASYNEQFF.

This chain's CDR3 is CASSQAGRTTGELFF. The chain joins TRBV3-1 to TRBJ2-2; TCRdb lists TRBD2, though no DNA is available to test this call. The CDR3 runs to 15 residues. From germline, CDR1 is LGHDT and CDR2 YNNKEL (reference sequence). Based on the CDR3 plus reference TRBV3-1 and TRBJ2-2, the full variable domain is DTAVSQTPKYLVTQMGNDKSIKCEQNLGHDTMYWYKQDSKKFLKIMFSYNNKELIINETVPNRFSPKSPDKAHLNLHINSLELGDSAVYFCASSQAGRTTGELFFGEGSRLTVL.

V is TRBV9 and J is TRBJ2-2; the TRBD1 assignment by TCRdb is unverifiable without DNA. Germline V gene data show CDR1 as SGDLS and CDR2 as YYNGEE. This CDR3 contains 18 residues. CDR3 residues: CASSSSRGGHPTTGELFF.

The V gene is TRBV20-1, the J gene TRBJ1-5; TCRdb designates TRBD1, a call that cannot be tested without DNA. Per germline, CDR1 DFQATT and CDR2 SNEGSKA (reference sequence). This CDR3 region has 15 residues. The CDR3 is CSARDGAGVEQPQHF.

The chain uses TRBV4-1 and TRBJ2-5; the TRBD1 assignment by TCRdb is unverifiable without DNA. This CDR3 region has 14 residues. Germline assignment: CDR1 MGHRA and CDR2 YSYEKL. The CDR3 region is CASSRGALQETQYF.

The rearrangement uses TRBV18 and TRBJ2-3; TCRdb designates TRBD2, a call that cannot be tested without DNA. This CDR3 contains 16 residues. CDR1 is KGHSH and CDR2 is LQKENI in the germline V gene. The CDR3: CASSPVIIGITDTQYF.

V and J are TRBV15 and TRBJ1-1. Looked up from germline, CDR1 is LNHNV and CDR2 is YYDKDF (reference sequence). CDR3 length: 14 amino acids. CDR3 sequence: CATSWAAVNTEAFF.

The V gene is TRBV7-8, the J gene TRBJ1-1; TCRdb selects TRBD1, and the lack of DNA leaves this call unchecked. Germline values: CDR1 SGHVS, CDR2 FQNEAQ. CDR3 length equals 13 residues. The CDR3 loop reads CASSKERGTEAFF.

This sequence joins TRBV5-6 and TRBJ1-1. This CDR3 region has 15 residues. CDR1 and CDR2 from the germline V gene are SGHDT and YYEEEE. The CDR3 sequence: CASSLADGINTEAFF.

This chain uses TRBV5-1 with TRBJ2-5; there is no DNA to check the TCRdb D call of TRBD2. The germline V gene encodes CDR1 SGHRS and CDR2 YFSETQ. CDR3 length: 14 residues. This chain's CDR3 is CASNPGLAGETQYF.